This T cell receptor (beta chain) was recovered during a study of memory B cells and T cells in multiple sclerosis. Whole-study findings and limits: Normalization was needed because clone-set size differences affected shared clonotype counts.

CFSE-dim autoproliferating and CFSE-high non-proliferating T cells from unstimulated culture were sequenced separately. Cultures began with roughly 5x10^7 CFSE-labeled PBMCs, unstimulated for 7 days, with replicate wells pooled. PBMCs were labeled with approximately 0.55 uM CFSE and cultured without exogenous stimuli. CDR1 MNHEY and CDR2 SVGAGI come from the germline V gene. The CDR3 extends over 13 amino acids. The ends were cut back, 5 bases at V and 3 bases at J, with 11 bases in the middle. Measured with immunoSEQ multiplex PCR; TCRdb has only the in-frame clones, and not every one. The table records some 49,000 clones, around 79% of them present only once. A word on this clone: Its antigen is not identified.

The TCR comes from a human donor with multiple sclerosis. The material sequenced was PBMCs from blood kept in culture. This chain uses TRBV6-5 with TRBJ2-7; tentatively, D is TRBD2 (6 bases). The CDR3 nucleotides read TGTGCCAGCAGTGGGACTGGCGGCTACGAGCAGTACTTC. Translating it yields CASSGTGGYEQYF.